This T cell receptor (beta chain) was sequenced in a study of Graves' ophthalmopathy and Graves' hyperthyroidism. Points from the study as a whole: The model predicted progression of ophthalmopathy with a sensitivity of roughly 65%, and its specificity was 72% to 80%.

In the case of this clonotype: Its antigen remains unidentified.

Germline CDR1 reads SNHLY; CDR2 reads FYNNEI. Germline trimming cut 6 bases from V and 6 bases from J; bases unmatched to any gene: 8. The CDR3 is 14 amino acids. TCR beta CDR3 amplification used RNA transcripts. Amplification began with first-round RT-PCR using HTBI primers, then second-round multiplex PCR was performed. TCRdb re-derived calls from the multiplex PCR reads in MiXCR, one entry per CDR3 protein. The table has about 240,000 distinct CDR3 sequences, around 50% seen once. Sample: peripheral blood. V gene TRBV2 combines with J gene TRBJ1-2; 9 bases align to TRBD1. The sequence derives from an adult man with Graves' ophthalmopathy. CDR3 DNA sequence: TGTGCCAGCAGAAGGACCGGGACAGGGAATGGCTACACCTTC. Protein sequence: CASRRTGTGNGYTF.